This T cell receptor beta chain was identified in a study of T cells and Merkel cell carcinoma outcomes. TCRdb keeps only in-frame clones here, not all; method: immunoSEQ multiplex PCR. Of about 14,000 clones in the sample, more than 90% were seen once. V lost 1 base and J 5 bases, leaving 11 bases between the germline ends. The CDR3 extends over 14 amino acids. Germline V gene sequence: CDR1 SGHTA, CDR2 FQGTGA. Sequencing used tumor tissue from Merkel cell carcinoma. This clonotype was sampled from a human donor with Merkel cell carcinoma. The chain couples TRBV7-3 to TRBJ2-5; D is undetermined. The DNA of the CDR3 is TGTGCCAGCAGCTTAAGTTGTTTTTGGGAGACCCAGTACTTC. Translation gives CASSLSCFWETQYF.